The 27 T cell receptor beta chains in this list originate from one sample, sequenced in a study of cytomegalovirus exposure and HLA in healthy donors (dated by TCRdb to 2016 to 2017). Library generation was performed with the immunoSEQ multiplex PCR assay. For the multiplex PCR, a mixture combining 60 forward primers for TCR Vbeta segments and 13 reverse primers for TCR Jbeta segments was used. TCRdb limited this immuneACCESS table to in-frame rearrangements with V and J called. A share of clones is missing; checked studies link under half to unresolved V genes, and the rest is unexplained. The sample includes 150,000 to 200,000 clones, with approximately 82% observed a single time. The ten largest make up approximately 2% of the sample. Sequenced sample: PBMCs. The origin of the receptors is a woman aged 18-30 years in good health and CMV-seropositive.

This clone showed up just once. This chain connects TRBV4-1 to TRBJ1-5; D is unresolved. V lost 2 bases, J lost 7 bases, and 9 bases lay in between. CDR1 is MGHRA, CDR2 YSYEKL, per germline. There are 13 residues in the CDR3. In DNA, the CDR3 is TGCGCCAGCAGCCAAATCGGTGAACAGCCCCAGCATTTT. It specifies CASSQIGEQPQHF.

J is TRBJ2-7 and V is TRBV5-1; 10 bases are a match to TRBD1. Trimming took 2 bases from V and 1 from J; bases not matched to a gene: 3. Germline V gene lookup returns CDR1 SGHRS and CDR2 YFSETQ. The CDR3 consists of 15 residues. The CDR3 DNA is TGCGCCAGCAGCTTAGGACAGGGGGTGTCCTACGAGCAGTACTTC. Translating gives CASSLGQGVSYEQYF.

V usage is TRBV13 and J usage is TRBJ2-2; TRBD1 might be the D (6 bases). This CDR3 is built from 15 residues. The V end lost 5 bases, the J end lost 7 bases, and 17 bases lay between the germline ends. Germline V gene sequence: CDR1 PRHDT, CDR2 FYEKMQ (reference sequence). DNA for the CDR3: TGTGCCAGCAGCCGAGCTGGGACGGACAGCGGGGAGCTGTTTTTT. It codes for CASSRAGTDSGELFF. Looking up the rest from reference TRBV13 and TRBJ2-2 gives the full variable domain: AAGVIQSPRHLIKEKRETATLKCYPIPRHDTVYWYQQGPGQDPQFLISFYEKMQSDKGSIPDRFSAQQFSDYHSELNMSSLELGDSALYFCASSRAGTDSGELFFGEGSRLTVL.

The chain carries TRBV2 and TRBJ2-5, with 9 bases identical to TRBD2. With V trimmed by 2 bases and J by 3 bases, 4 bases remained unmatched. The CDR3 runs to 15 residues. Germline CDR1 reads SNHLY; CDR2 reads FYNNEI. The DNA of the CDR3 is TGTGCCAGCAGTGAACAGCGGGGGGCCAAAGAGACCCAGTACTTC. Its translation is CASSEQRGAKETQYF.

This clone has just one count. The chain uses TRBV6-5 and TRBJ2-5, with D maybe TRBD1 (6 bases). The closer fit of TRBJ2-7 to the DNA end suggests the J call may be wrong. The CDR3 spans 13 residues. Germline CDR1 is MNHEY and CDR2 is SVGAGI. DNA of the CDR3: TGTGCCAGCAGTTACAACAGGGAAGGCGAGCAGTACTTC. Protein sequence: CASSYNREGEQYF.

The chain joins TRBV6-5 to TRBJ1-6; D is perhaps TRBD1 (5 bases). The CDR3 runs 13 residues. Trimming took off 5 bases at V and 10 bases at J, with 12 bases between the two ends. CDR1 MNHEY and CDR2 SVGAGI come from the germline V gene. The CDR3 DNA reads TGTGCCAGCAGTAAACAGGTCCTCTCACCCCTCCACTTT. This gives the protein CASSKQVLSPLHF.

This clone has only a few counts. The CDR3 here is CASGLLLEQFF. The CDR3 coding sequence is TGTGCCAGCGGCCTTTTATTAGAGCAGTTCTTC. The gene calls are TRBV6-5 and TRBJ2-1; no reliable D call. The germline V gene encodes CDR1 MNHEY and CDR2 SVGAGI. Trimming left V 8 bases short and J 10 bases short, with 12 bases between. The CDR3 is 11 amino acids.

V gene TRBV11-2 combines with J gene TRBJ1-6; TRBD1 agrees at 9 bases. This CDR3 comprises 15 residues. The V gene end was trimmed by 4 bases and the J gene end by 7 bases; junction bases not matched to a gene: 5. Germline values: CDR1 SGHAT, CDR2 FQNNGV. The CDR3 loop is CASSSGTGKNSPLHF. In DNA form, the CDR3 reads TGTGCCAGCAGCTCCGGGACAGGGAAAAATTCACCCCTCCACTTT. The full variable domain, with the rest looked up from reference TRBV11-2 and TRBJ1-6, is EAGVAQSPRYKIIEKRQSVAFWCNPISGHATLYWYQQILGQGPKLLIQFQNNGVVDDSQLPKDRFSAERLKGVDSTLKIQPAKLEDSAVYLCASSSGTGKNSPLHFGNGTRLTVT.

The V gene is TRBV18, the J gene TRBJ1-1, with 12 bases fitting TRBD1. The CDR3 contains 14 residues. V shed 2 bases, J shed 10 bases, and the junction held 5 bases outside the gene matches. CDR1 is KGHSH, CDR2 LQKENI, per germline. The CDR3 bases are TGTGCCAGCTCACCAGTGGGACAGGGGGCGGGAGCTTTCTTT. Its protein product is CASSPVGQGAGAFF.

The table lists this clone with a few counts. This chain joins TRBV5-1 and TRBJ1-2, with 7 bases identical to TRBD1. V lost 0 bases to trimming and J lost 6 bases; unmatched junction nucleotides: 8. The CDR3 sequence is 15 residues long. The germline gives CDR1 SGHRS, CDR2 YFSETQ. In DNA form, the CDR3 reads TGCGCCAGCAGCTTGGTGTCAGGGGGTACGGATGGCTACACCTTC. Its translation: CASSLVSGGTDGYTF.

The chain joins TRBV4-1 to TRBJ1-2; 10 bases agree with TRBD1. The CDR3 has 13 amino acids. The J segment lost 8 bases and the V segment lost 3 bases, leaving 3 bases of the junction unmatched. Germline V gene sequence: CDR1 MGHRA, CDR2 YSYEKL. The CDR3 here is CASSHPGQGGYTF. The CDR3 region has the DNA TGCGCCAGCAGCCACCCGGGACAGGGGGGCTACACCTTC.

This clone was observed a handful of times. This chain connects TRBV5-1 to TRBJ2-5; D might be TRBD1 (6 bases). From germline, CDR1 is SGHRS and CDR2 YFSETQ. V lost 8 bases and J 1 base, leaving 18 bases between the germline ends. The length of the CDR3 is 15 residues. The CDR3 region has the DNA TGCGCCAGTACCTCGACAGGAGAGGCCCAAGAGACCCAGTACTTC. The encoded protein is CASTSTGEAQETQYF.

The rearrangement uses TRBV4-1 and TRBJ2-7; 8 bases fit TRBD1. CDR3 length: 15 residues. V dropped 1 base and J dropped 4; count of bases not matched to a gene: 6. Germline values: CDR1 MGHRA, CDR2 YSYEKL. CDR3 in DNA: TGCGCCAGCAGCCAAGGGGGGCAGGGGGCTTACGAGCAGTACTTC. Translation gives CASSQGGQGAYEQYF.

This clone is a singleton in its sample. The chain uses TRBV5-1 and TRBJ2-5, with D possibly matching TRBD2 (6 bases). Trimming left V 4 bases short and J 4 bases short, with 14 bases between. The CDR3 is made up of 14 amino acids. Germline-derived CDR1 and CDR2 are SGHRS and YFSETQ. CDR3 bases: TGCGCCAGCAGCCCCCGTAGGGGAGGAGAGACCCAGTACTTC. Translation gives CASSPRRGGETQYF.

The chain combines TRBV6-4 with TRBJ1-2; 10 nucleotides line up with TRBD1. Losses at the gene ends were 8 bases for V and 6 bases for J; bases not matched to a gene: 15. This CDR3 spans 16 amino acids. Germline CDR1 and CDR2: MRHNA and SNTAGT. The CDR3 sequence is CASGGGTGARRHGYTF. CDR3 DNA sequence: TGTGCCAGCGGTGGTGGGACAGGGGCCCGGAGGCATGGCTACACCTTC.

Written as DNA, the CDR3 is TGCGCCAGCAGCTGGGGTGGCGCGGGGGGGCTCGATGAGCAGTTCTTC. It specifies CASSWGGAGGLDEQFF. The chain is built from TRBV5-1 and TRBJ2-1; 9 bases align to TRBD2. V was pared by 3 bases and J by 8 bases, with 12 bases of the junction left unmatched. The length of the CDR3 is 16 residues. CDR1 is SGHRS and CDR2 is YFSETQ in the germline V gene. Looking up the rest from reference TRBV5-1 and TRBJ2-1 gives the full variable domain: KAGVTQTPRYLIKTRGQQVTLSCSPISGHRSVSWYQQTPGQGLQFLFEYFSETQRNKGNFPGRFSGRQFSNSRSEMNVSTLELGDSALYLCASSWGGAGGLDEQFFGPGTRLTVL.

The rearrangement links TRBV4-2 to TRBJ2-2; no clear D. Deletions cut 0 bases from V and 2 bases from J, with 10 bases between. Germline assignment: CDR1 LGHNA and CDR2 YNFKEQ. CDR3 length: 16 amino acids. The CDR3 loop is CASSQEAGFNTGELFF. In nucleotides, the CDR3 is TGTGCCAGCAGCCAAGAGGCAGGATTCAACACCGGGGAGCTGTTTTTT.

The J gene is TRBJ2-3, the V gene TRBV30, with a tentative D call TRBD1 (6 bases). The CDR3 length is 15 residues. With 3 bases removed from V and 0 bases from J, the gap between germline ends came to 13 bases. Germline lookup yields CDR1 GTSNPN and CDR2 SVGIG (reference sequence). In DNA, the CDR3 is TGTGCCTGGAGGAGACAGGCCACTAGCACAGATACGCAGTATTTT. This sequence encodes CAWRRQATSTDTQYF.

The J gene is TRBJ1-2, the V gene TRBV6-6; D uncertain. The germline V and J ends were trimmed by 5 bases and 8 bases, with 12 bases remaining between them. The CDR3 contains 12 residues. Looked up from germline, CDR1 is MNHNY and CDR2 is SVGAGI (reference sequence). CDR3: CASSPRLAGYTF. Here the CDR3 DNA reads TGTGCCAGCAGTCCCCGTTTAGCGGGCTACACCTTC.

The V call is TRBV10-1, the J call TRBJ1-6; unclear D gene. This CDR3 contains 20 residues. Deletions cut 6 bases from V and 3 bases from J, with 27 bases between. From germline, CDR1 is WNHNN and CDR2 SYGVQD (reference sequence). The CDR3 DNA reads as TGCGCCAGCAGGGGCAGTCCCCTCCCAAGGCTCTCCTTCTATAATTCACCCCTCCACTTT. Its protein product is CASRGSPLPRLSFYNSPLHF.

CDR3 region: CASGGGAVQETQYF. CDR3 in DNA: TGTGCCTCCGGCGGGGGGGCTGTTCAAGAGACCCAGTACTTC. The chain links TRBV9 to TRBJ2-5; TRBD2 aligns across 9 bases. Germline V gene data show CDR1 as SGDLS and CDR2 as YYNGEE. There are 14 residues in the CDR3. The V and J ends lost 10 bases and 2 bases, in that order; junction bases with no gene match: 9.

The CDR3 protein is CASRSGRVDNSPLHF. The DNA for the CDR3 is TGTGCCAGCAGAAGTGGCAGGGTAGATAATTCACCCCTCCACTTT. J is TRBJ1-6 and V is TRBV6-1, with D perhaps TRBD1 (5 bases). The germline V gene has CDR1 MNHNS and CDR2 SASEGT. CDR3 length: 15 amino acids. Trimming left V 6 bases short and J 5 bases short, with 14 bases between.

V gene TRBV7-8 combines with J gene TRBJ2-3, with TRBD1 as a possible D gene (6 bases). This CDR3 has 13 amino acids. Germline-derived CDR1 and CDR2 are SGHVS and FQNEAQ. Trimming shortened V by 7 bases and J by 2 bases, and 10 bases separated the two germline ends. The CDR3 protein is CASTRQDTDTQYF. CDR3 DNA sequence: TGTGCCAGCACCCGACAGGACACAGATACGCAGTATTTT.

This clone was observed a handful of times. The chain couples TRBV7-9 to TRBJ1-1; 7 bases agree with TRBD1. This CDR3 is 13 amino acids long. From germline, CDR1 is SEHNR and CDR2 FQNEAQ (reference sequence). The J segment lost 0 bases and the V segment lost 8 bases, leaving 3 bases of the junction unmatched. The CDR3 protein is CASVGQMNTEAFF. CDR3 nucleotide sequence: TGTGCCAGCGTGGGACAGATGAACACTGAAGCTTTCTTT.

V gene TRBV2 combines with J gene TRBJ2-6; possible D gene TRBD1, 5 bases. V lost 1 base and J 0 bases, leaving 10 bases between the germline ends. This CDR3 region has 17 residues. Germline loops: CDR1 SNHLY, CDR2 FYNNEI. CDR3 in amino acids: CASSEGQGFSGANVLTF. The CDR3 nucleotides read TGTGCCAGCAGTGAAGGGCAGGGTTTCTCTGGGGCCAACGTCCTGACTTTC.

V and J are TRBV28 and TRBJ1-6; unclear D gene. CDR1 and CDR2 from the germline V gene are MDHEN and SYDVKM. This CDR3 contains 14 residues. Trimming took 7 bases from V and 9 from J, leaving 16 bases between them. The CDR3: CASISSLAVSPLHF. In DNA, the CDR3 is TGTGCCAGCATAAGTTCCCTGGCTGTTTCACCCCTCCACTTT.

The rearrangement links TRBV7-6 to TRBJ2-1; TRBD2 is a possible D gene (6 bases). Per the germline V gene, CDR1 is SGHVS and CDR2 is FNYEAQ. Trimming shortened V by 5 bases and J by 8 bases, and 13 bases separated the two germline ends. The CDR3 is made up of 13 amino acids. The CDR3 reads CASSDRLVHEQFF. The CDR3 region has the DNA TGTGCCAGCAGCGACCGACTAGTTCATGAGCAGTTCTTC.